This T cell receptor beta chain is drawn from a study of vaccination effects on CD4 cells after COVID-19. Study summary: Each participant received a vaccine that was either BNT162b2 or mRNA-1273, given as two doses.

Notes on the study in general: Late post-vaccination, clones induced by infection and those induced by vaccine underwent marked clonal contraction. The study got few convalescent patients and did not collect any early post-infection timepoints.

ViraFEST expansion of antigen-specific CD4+ T cells with viral peptide pools preceded sequencing. Around day 10 of culture, CD4+ T cells were separated out. All vaccine recipients tested negative for nucleocapsid antibodies and had never contracted SARS-CoV-2 infection. Cultures had half their medium replaced with IL-2 medium on days 3 and 7. A word on this clone: Its antigen is as yet unknown.

The table came from immunoSEQ multiplex PCR; TCRdb's copy has only in-frame clones and leaves some out. Of tens of thousands of clones in the sample, roughly 76% are singletons; the top ten hold 2.5% to 3.5%. The TCR comes from a human donor who received a COVID-19 vaccine. Source: CD4+ T cells from PBMCs cultured with HCoV-NL63 spike peptides, taken before COVID-19 vaccination.

The CDR3: CASITAGLPDTQYF. In DNA form, the CDR3 reads TGTGCCAGCATCACGGCCGGGCTCCCAGATACGCAGTATTTT. This chain joins TRBV5-5 and TRBJ2-3, with D unresolved. CDR3 length equals 14 residues. CDR1 and CDR2 from the germline V gene are SGHKS and YYEKEE (reference sequence). V was clipped by 6 bases and J by 4 bases, with 15 bases between them.